A selection of T cell receptor beta chains follows, all from one sample in a study of circulating CD8 cells and anti-PD-1 response in melanoma. Via MiXCR, TCRdb re-called the reads, giving one row per CDR3 protein. The profile shows around 390 distinct CDR3 sequences, over 9% of them singletons. The input for sequencing was CD8+ T cells from PBMCs, taken at baseline or after one month of anti-PD-1 therapy (not recorded which). The receptors were sampled from a human donor with melanoma. The donor label of this sample is uncertain. Some clones in this sample may be carry-over from other donors' samples. The CDR3 runs from the conserved cysteine through the conserved F or W. D genes are given only for firm matches. Clone size is stated in some rows and not others, as once, few, many or a class when expanded.

j_call: TRBJ2-1
d_call: -
v_call: TRBV20-1
clone_size: large
cdr3_nt: TGCAGTGCTAGAGCGCGAGAGAATGAGCAGTTCTTC
cdr3_aa: CSARARENEQFF

j_call: TRBJ2-5
d_call: TRBD2
v_call: TRBV9
clone_size: -
cdr3_nt: TGTGCCAGCAGCCCACGAATCGGACTAGAAGAGACCCAGTACTTC
cdr3_aa: CASSPRIGLEETQYF

j_call: TRBJ2-7
d_call: TRBD2
v_call: TRBV7-2
clone_size: few
cdr3_nt: TGTGCCAGCAGAGCCATCGGCGGGGGGGCGTACGAGCAGTACTTC
cdr3_aa: CASRAIGGGAYEQYF

j_call: TRBJ2-7
d_call: -
v_call: TRBV28
clone_size: few
cdr3_nt: TGTGCCAGCAGTTTCGCCAGTCCCTACGAGCAGTACTTC
cdr3_aa: CASSFASPYEQYF

j_call: TRBJ2-2
d_call: -
v_call: TRBV6-4
clone_size: hyperexpanded
cdr3_nt: TGTGCCAGCAGTGAGGGGAACACCGGGGAGCTGTTTTTT
cdr3_aa: CASSEGNTGELFF

j_call: TRBJ2-7
d_call: -
v_call: TRBV19
clone_size: large
cdr3_nt: TGTGCCAGTAGTATAGCGGGGATCACCTACGAGCAGTACTTC
cdr3_aa: CASSIAGITYEQYF

j_call: TRBJ1-1
d_call: -
v_call: TRBV5-6
clone_size: medium-sized
cdr3_nt: TGTGCCAGCCGATTCGCGGCGGGGGTGGACACTGAAGCTTTCTTT
cdr3_aa: CASRFAAGVDTEAFF

j_call: TRBJ2-3
d_call: -
v_call: TRBV21-1
clone_size: medium-sized
cdr3_nt: TGTGCCAGCAGCAAAGTTCTCGCGGAGTCCACAGATACGCAGTATTTT
cdr3_aa: CASSKVLAESTDTQYF

j_call: TRBJ2-2
d_call: TRBD2
v_call: TRBV20-1
clone_size: medium-sized
cdr3_nt: TGCAGTGCTAGAGACGGGACTAGCGGAGACACCGGGGAGCTGTTTTTT
cdr3_aa: CSARDGTSGDTGELFF

j_call: TRBJ2-3
d_call: -
v_call: TRBV7-2
clone_size: -
cdr3_nt: TGTGCCGGCAGTTTAGAAATCACAGATACGCAGTATTTT
cdr3_aa: CAGSLEITDTQYF

j_call: TRBJ2-2
d_call: -
v_call: TRBV6-4
clone_size: medium-sized
cdr3_nt: TGTGCCAGCAGTGACTCCAGCACCGGGGAGCTGTTTTTT
cdr3_aa: CASSDSSTGELFF

j_call: TRBJ1-1
d_call: -
v_call: TRBV19
clone_size: few
cdr3_nt: TGTGCCAGTAGTATAGTGAGGAACACTGAAGCTTTCTTT
cdr3_aa: CASSIVRNTEAFF

j_call: TRBJ2-1
d_call: -
v_call: TRBV19
clone_size: -
cdr3_nt: TGTGCCAGTAGTAGGGTAAACTGGGGGGCGATCTACAATGAGCAGTTCTTC
cdr3_aa: CASSRVNWGAIYNEQFF

j_call: TRBJ2-3
d_call: -
v_call: TRBV11-2
clone_size: few
cdr3_nt: TGTGCCAGCAGAGGGCTGGGTGCAGATACGCAGTATTTT
cdr3_aa: CASRGLGADTQYF

j_call: TRBJ2-1
d_call: TRBD2
v_call: TRBV2
clone_size: -
cdr3_nt: TGTGCCAGCACTCGAGGGACTATTTACAATGAGCAGTTCTTC
cdr3_aa: CASTRGTIYNEQFF

j_call: TRBJ2-6
d_call: -
v_call: TRBV15
clone_size: large
cdr3_nt: TGTGCCACCAGCGAAAGTACCTCTGGGGCCAACGTCCTGACTTTC
cdr3_aa: CATSESTSGANVLTF

j_call: TRBJ1-3
d_call: -
v_call: TRBV25-1
clone_size: -
cdr3_nt: TGTGCCAGCGGAGGACACCCCTCTGGAAACACCATATATTTT
cdr3_aa: CASGGHPSGNTIYF

j_call: TRBJ1-1
d_call: -
v_call: TRBV7-3
clone_size: -
cdr3_nt: TGTGCCAGGGCTCCTCACACTGAAGCTTTCTTT
cdr3_aa: CARAPHTEAFF

j_call: TRBJ2-7
d_call: -
v_call: TRBV27
clone_size: -
cdr3_nt: TGTGCCAGCAGTTCCGGCTACGAGCAGTACTTC
cdr3_aa: CASSSGYEQYF

j_call: TRBJ2-1
d_call: -
v_call: TRBV9
clone_size: medium-sized
cdr3_nt: TGTGCCAGCAGCGTATGGGGGGCCCTTGGGGATGAGCAGTTCTTC
cdr3_aa: CASSVWGALGDEQFF

j_call: TRBJ1-2
d_call: TRBD1
v_call: TRBV19
clone_size: large
cdr3_nt: TGTGCCAGTAGTGGCCGGACAGGGAATAACTATGGCTACACCTTC
cdr3_aa: CASSGRTGNNYGYTF

j_call: TRBJ2-1
d_call: -
v_call: TRBV2
clone_size: large
cdr3_nt: TGTGCCAGCAGTGAAACGGCGAGCTCCTACAATGAGCAGTTCTTC
cdr3_aa: CASSETASSYNEQFF

j_call: TRBJ2-7
d_call: -
v_call: TRBV28
clone_size: -
cdr3_nt: TGTGCCAGCACAGGAGGAGCCTTCTACGAGCAGTACTTC
cdr3_aa: CASTGGAFYEQYF

j_call: TRBJ2-7
d_call: TRBD1
v_call: TRBV28
clone_size: large
cdr3_nt: TGTGCCAGCAGTTGGGACAGCGCCTCTTCCTACGAGCAGTACTTC
cdr3_aa: CASSWDSASSYEQYF

j_call: TRBJ2-7
d_call: TRBD1
v_call: TRBV11-2
clone_size: few
cdr3_nt: TGTGCCAGCAGCTTCCCAACCGGGACAGGGGGTTACGAGCAGTACTTC
cdr3_aa: CASSFPTGTGGYEQYF

j_call: TRBJ2-5
d_call: -
v_call: TRBV25-1
clone_size: large
cdr3_nt: TGTGCCAGCAGTCCCTCTCGAGGGGGACAAGAGACCCAGTACTTC
cdr3_aa: CASSPSRGGQETQYF

j_call: TRBJ1-6
d_call: -
v_call: TRBV5-4
clone_size: medium-sized
cdr3_nt: TGTGCCAGCAGCTATGGTGATTCACCCCTCCACTTT
cdr3_aa: CASSYGDSPLHF

j_call: TRBJ2-5
d_call: TRBD2
v_call: TRBV6-2/TRBV6-3
clone_size: medium-sized
cdr3_nt: TGTGCCAGCAGTTACTCGATTTTGCGGGGGGGACAAGGGACCCAGTACTTC
cdr3_aa: CASSYSILRGGQGTQYF

j_call: TRBJ2-1
d_call: TRBD1
v_call: TRBV6-4
clone_size: few
cdr3_nt: TGTGCCAGCAGTCGAGATCACCGGGACAGGCAGTTCTTC
cdr3_aa: CASSRDHRDRQFF

j_call: TRBJ1-1
d_call: TRBD1
v_call: TRBV20-1
clone_size: large
cdr3_nt: TGCAGTGCGGCAGGGGGGGTCACTGAAGCTTTCTTT
cdr3_aa: CSAAGGVTEAFF

j_call: TRBJ2-5
d_call: -
v_call: TRBV7-2
clone_size: large
cdr3_nt: TGTGCCAGCAGCCGATGGGGGGCGAAAGAGACCCAGTACTTC
cdr3_aa: CASSRWGAKETQYF

j_call: TRBJ2-3
d_call: -
v_call: TRBV5-6
clone_size: medium-sized
cdr3_nt: TGTGCCAGCAGTCAGGAGGGTAATACGCAGTATTTT
cdr3_aa: CASSQEGNTQYF